The rows below give T cell receptor beta chains drawn from one sample of a study of Ad26.COV2.S vaccination and SARS-CoV-2 variants. The table came from immunoSEQ multiplex PCR; TCRdb's copy has only in-frame clones and leaves some out. The repertoire has roughly 400,000 clones, approximately 90% of them found once; the top ten carry under 2%. The specimen comprised peripheral blood, sampled in a trial of Ad26.COV2.S vaccine versus placebo. The receptors were sampled from a person between 18 and 65 years old who received the Ad26.COV2.S COVID-19 vaccine or a placebo. Both conserved end residues are part of each CDR3. The D gene is left open where the match is weak. Clone size appears in some rows only: once, few, many, or a class for an expanded clone.

CDR3aa	CDR3nt	j_gene	len	abundance	v_gene	d_gene
CASSWAGQGSGELFF	TGCGCCAGCAGCTGGGCGGGACAGGGATCCGGGGAGCTGTTTTTT	TRBJ2-2	15	-	TRBV5-1	TRBD1
CASSSSGTTYNEQFF	TGCGCCAGCAGCTCGTCCGGGACCACCTACAATGAGCAGTTCTTC	TRBJ2-1	15	-	TRBV5-1	-
CASSYTDTYEQYF	TGTGCCAGCAGTTACACAGATACCTACGAGCAGTACTTC	TRBJ2-7	13	-	TRBV6-6	-
CASSLGGGGETQYF	TGTGCCAGCAGCTTAGGAGGAGGAGGGGAGACCCAGTACTTC	TRBJ2-5	14	-	TRBV11-3	-
CASSRYASGRIDTGELFF	TGTGCCAGCAGCCGATATGCTAGCGGGAGAATCGACACCGGGGAGCTGTTTTTT	TRBJ2-2	18	-	TRBV3-1/TRBV3-2	TRBD2
CASSLVTEQFF	TGCGCCAGCAGCCTGGTGACTGAGCAGTTCTTC	TRBJ2-1	11	-	TRBV5-1	-
CASSVASTDTQYF	TGTGCCAGCAGCGTAGCAAGCACAGATACGCAGTATTTT	TRBJ2-3	13	-	TRBV9	-
CASSLEGVGRFTDTQYF	TGCGCCAGCAGCTTGGAGGGGGTCGGGAGGTTCACAGATACGCAGTATTTT	TRBJ2-3	17	once	TRBV5-1	-
CASSTPGIYNEQFF	TGTGCCAGCAGCACCCCAGGAATCTACAATGAGCAGTTCTTC	TRBJ2-1	14	-	TRBV11-3	-
CASREAGTEAFF	TGTGCCAGCAGGGAGGCAGGGACTGAAGCTTTCTTT	TRBJ1-1	12	-	TRBV12-3/TRBV12-4	-
CASSSFSREQFF	TGTGCCAGCAGCTCTTTTAGCCGTGAGCAGTTCTTC	TRBJ2-1	12	-	TRBV9	-
CASSLGDRGRNTEAFF	TGTGCCAGCAGCTTGGGGGACAGGGGACGGAACACTGAAGCTTTCTTT	TRBJ1-1	16	-	TRBV5-6	TRBD1
CASSLCRGHGGRGDTQYF	TGTGCCAGCAGTTTATGCAGGGGACATGGAGGAAGAGGGGATACGCAGTATTTT	TRBJ2-3	18	-	TRBV28	-
CASREDRGGRQPQHF	TGTGCCAGTAGGGAAGACAGGGGCGGGCGGCAGCCCCAGCATTTT	TRBJ1-5	15	-	TRBV19	TRBD1
CASSVGLVYNEQFF	TGTGCCAGTAGTGTCGGGCTAGTATACAATGAGCAGTTCTTC	TRBJ2-1	14	-	TRBV19	-
CASSIDPPFAQPQHF	TGTGCCAGTAGTATAGACCCCCCGTTCGCTCAGCCCCAGCATTTT	TRBJ1-5	15	-	TRBV19	-
CASSFLGGDVGELFF	TGTGCCAGCAGTTTTTTAGGGGGAGATGTCGGGGAGCTGTTTTTT	TRBJ2-2	15	-	TRBV28	-
CAWSVPGGILNNEQFF	TGTGCCTGGAGTGTACCGGGCGGGATCCTAAACAATGAGCAGTTCTTC	TRBJ2-1	16	-	TRBV30	-
CASSAPVVEDEQYF	TGTGCCAGCAGTGCCCCTGTAGTAGAGGACGAGCAGTACTTC	TRBJ2-7	14	-	TRBV2	-
CASSEYDRGIETQYF	TGTGCCAGCAGTGAATACGACAGGGGGATAGAGACCCAGTACTTC	TRBJ2-5	15	-	TRBV6-1	TRBD1
CATSGETGPYNEQFF	TGTGCCACCAGTGGTGAGACAGGCCCCTACAATGAGCAGTTCTTC	TRBJ2-1	15	-	TRBV24-1	-
CASSLDPLSDEQFF	TGCGCCAGCAGCTTGGATCCGTTAAGCGATGAGCAGTTCTTC	TRBJ2-1	14	-	TRBV5-1	-
CASSPLGANTEAFF	TGTGCCAGCAGCCCCCTGGGGGCGAACACTGAAGCTTTCTTT	TRBJ1-1	14	-	TRBV6-2/TRBV6-3	-
CASRDTTYEQYF	TGTGCCAGCAGAGACACTACCTACGAGCAGTACTTC	TRBJ2-7	12	-	TRBV6-5	-
CASSLQGDTPGYEQYF	TGTGCCAGCAGCCTCCAAGGAGACACCCCTGGATACGAGCAGTACTTC	TRBJ2-7	16	-	TRBV7-8	-
CASSEKTSAGKETQYF	TGTGCCAGCAGTGAGAAGACTAGCGCAGGAAAAGAGACCCAGTACTTC	TRBJ2-5	16	once	TRBV2	TRBD2
CASSFDRNNEQFF	TGTGCCAGCAGCTTCGACAGAAACAATGAGCAGTTCTTC	TRBJ2-1	13	-	TRBV7-9	-
CASRDRGVYGYTF	TGTGCCAGCCGGGACAGGGGGGTCTATGGCTACACCTTC	TRBJ1-2	13	-	TRBV28	TRBD1
CASSVEGSGELFF	TGTGCCAGCAGCGTAGAGGGGTCCGGGGAGCTGTTTTTT	TRBJ2-2	13	-	TRBV9	-
CASSPEPYEQYF	TGTGCCAGCAGCCCGGAGCCATACGAGCAGTACTTC	TRBJ2-7	12	once	TRBV7-9	-
CASSGVTSGLFSYNEQFF	TGTGCCAGCAGTGGGGTGACTAGCGGATTGTTCTCCTACAATGAGCAGTTCTTC	TRBJ2-1	18	-	TRBV6-1	TRBD2
CASRPGVGRSSGNTIYF	TGTGCCAGCAGGCCCGGGGTGGGCAGGAGCTCTGGAAACACCATATATTTT	TRBJ1-3	17	-	TRBV7-9	-
CASTPTENSNQPQHF	TGTGCCAGCACCCCGACAGAAAATAGCAATCAGCCCCAGCATTTT	TRBJ1-5	15	few	TRBV6-5	-
CASSAVGASGAFMSSYEQYF	TGCGCCAGCAGCGCCGTCGGGGCTAGCGGAGCCTTTATGAGCTCCTACGAGCAGTACTTC	TRBJ2-7	20	-	TRBV10-2	TRBD2
CASSSPMSTQYF	TGTGCCAGCAGTTCACCCATGTCTACGCAGTATTTT	TRBJ2-3	12	-	TRBV28	-
CASSLSQAFYNSPLHF	TGTGCCAGCAGCTTGTCACAGGCTTTCTATAATTCACCCCTCCACTTT	TRBJ1-6	16	-	TRBV5-8	-
CASSEALRGGYEQYF	TGTGCCAGCAGTGAAGCGCTTCGAGGGGGCTACGAGCAGTACTTC	TRBJ2-7	15	-	TRBV6-1	-
CASGHTDTQYF	TGTGCTAGTGGTCACACAGATACGCAGTATTTT	TRBJ2-3	11	-	TRBV12-5	-
CSVELGGLGNTIYF	TGCAGCGTGGAATTGGGGGGCCTTGGAAACACCATATATTTT	TRBJ1-3	14	-	TRBV29-1	-
CATTSGLYEQYF	TGTGCCACCACCTCGGGATTATACGAGCAGTACTTC	TRBJ2-7	12	-	TRBV10-3	-